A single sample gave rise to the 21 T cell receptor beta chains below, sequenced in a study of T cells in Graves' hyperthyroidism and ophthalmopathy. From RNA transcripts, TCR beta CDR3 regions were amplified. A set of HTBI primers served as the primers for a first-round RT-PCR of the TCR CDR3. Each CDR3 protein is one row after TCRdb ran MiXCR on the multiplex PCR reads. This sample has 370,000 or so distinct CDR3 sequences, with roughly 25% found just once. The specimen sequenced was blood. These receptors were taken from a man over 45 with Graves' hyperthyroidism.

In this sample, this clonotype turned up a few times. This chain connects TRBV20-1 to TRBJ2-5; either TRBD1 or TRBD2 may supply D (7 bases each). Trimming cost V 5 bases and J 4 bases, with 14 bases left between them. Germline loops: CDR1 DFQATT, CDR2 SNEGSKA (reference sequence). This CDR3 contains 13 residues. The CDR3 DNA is TGCAGTGCTGGCGCAGGGGGGGGAGAGACCCAGTACTTC. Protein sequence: CSAGAGGGETQYF.

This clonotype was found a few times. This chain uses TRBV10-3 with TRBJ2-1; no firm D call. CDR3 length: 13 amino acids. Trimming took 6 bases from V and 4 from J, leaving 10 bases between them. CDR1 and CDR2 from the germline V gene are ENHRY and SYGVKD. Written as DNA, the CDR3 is TGTGCCATCAGGCCTGGCCCTTACAATGAGCAGTTCTTC. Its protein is CAIRPGPYNEQFF.

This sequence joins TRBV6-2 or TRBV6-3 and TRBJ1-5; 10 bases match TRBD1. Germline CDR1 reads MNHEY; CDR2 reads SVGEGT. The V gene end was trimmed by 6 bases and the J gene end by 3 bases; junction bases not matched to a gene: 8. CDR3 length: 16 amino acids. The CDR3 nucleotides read TGTGCCAGCAGGTGGGGACAGGGGTCGCCCAATCAGCCCCAGCATTTT. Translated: CASRWGQGSPNQPQHF.

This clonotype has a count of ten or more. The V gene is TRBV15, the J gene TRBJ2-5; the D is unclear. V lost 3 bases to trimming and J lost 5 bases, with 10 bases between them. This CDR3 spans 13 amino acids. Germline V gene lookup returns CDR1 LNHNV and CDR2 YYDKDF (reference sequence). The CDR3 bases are TGTGCCACCAGCAGTTGGGGTGGGGAGACCCAGTACTTC. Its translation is CATSSWGGETQYF.

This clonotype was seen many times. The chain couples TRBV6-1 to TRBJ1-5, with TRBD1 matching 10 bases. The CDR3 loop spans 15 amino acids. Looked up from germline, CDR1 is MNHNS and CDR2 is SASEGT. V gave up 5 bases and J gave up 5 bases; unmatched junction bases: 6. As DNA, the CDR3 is TGTGCCAGCAGTTGGACAGGGGGTTTGGATCAGCCCCAGCATTTT. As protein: CASSWTGGLDQPQHF.

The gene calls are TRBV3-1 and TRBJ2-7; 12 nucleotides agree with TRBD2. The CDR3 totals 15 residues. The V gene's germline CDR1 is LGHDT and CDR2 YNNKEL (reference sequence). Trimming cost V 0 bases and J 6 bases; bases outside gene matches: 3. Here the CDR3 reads CASSQERTSGTEQYF. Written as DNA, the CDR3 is TGTGCCAGCAGCCAAGAAAGGACTAGCGGGACCGAGCAGTACTTC.

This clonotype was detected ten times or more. The CDR3 bases are TGTGCCAGCAGCTTAGACAGGGGGGGCAGTGGCTACACCTTC. It is translated as CASSLDRGGSGYTF. The gene calls are TRBV7-8 and TRBJ1-2; 8 nucleotides match TRBD1. Germline V gene lookup returns CDR1 SGHVS and CDR2 FQNEAQ. CDR3 length: 14 amino acids. V shed 1 base, J shed 7 bases, and the junction held 5 bases outside the gene matches.

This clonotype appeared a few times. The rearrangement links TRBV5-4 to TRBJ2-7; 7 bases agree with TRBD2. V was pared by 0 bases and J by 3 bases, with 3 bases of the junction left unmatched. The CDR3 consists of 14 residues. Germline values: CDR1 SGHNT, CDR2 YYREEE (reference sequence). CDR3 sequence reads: CASSLDGTNYEQYF. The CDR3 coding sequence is TGTGCCAGCAGCTTGGATGGGACTAACTACGAGCAGTACTTC.

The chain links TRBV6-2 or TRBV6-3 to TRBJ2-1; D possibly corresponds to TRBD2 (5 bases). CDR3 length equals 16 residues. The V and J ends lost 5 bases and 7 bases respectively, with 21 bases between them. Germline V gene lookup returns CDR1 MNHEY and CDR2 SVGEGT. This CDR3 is CASSKGRTREFNEQFF. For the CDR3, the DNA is TGTGCCAGCAGTAAAGGAAGGACTCGAGAGTTTAATGAGCAGTTCTTC.

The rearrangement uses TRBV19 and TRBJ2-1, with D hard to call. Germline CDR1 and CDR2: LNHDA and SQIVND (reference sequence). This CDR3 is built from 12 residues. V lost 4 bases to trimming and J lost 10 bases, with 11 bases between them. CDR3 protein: CASSSRIAEQFF. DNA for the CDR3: TGTGCCAGTAGTAGTAGGATTGCCGAGCAGTTCTTC.

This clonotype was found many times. CDR3 sequence (DNA): TGTGCCAGCAGGGATATAGGCCCTCCAACCCTCCACTTT. It specifies CASRDIGPPTLHF. The genes are TRBV2 and TRBJ1-6; no definite D call. Germline CDR1 reads SNHLY; CDR2 reads FYNNEI. The V end lost 6 bases, the J end lost 14 bases, and 17 bases lay between the germline ends. This CDR3 has 13 residues.

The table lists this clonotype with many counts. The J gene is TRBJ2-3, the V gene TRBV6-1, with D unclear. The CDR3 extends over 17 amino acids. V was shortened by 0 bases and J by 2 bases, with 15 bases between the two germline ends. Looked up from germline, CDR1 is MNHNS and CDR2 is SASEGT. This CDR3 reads CASSEASAGPLTDTQYF. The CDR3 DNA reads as TGTGCCAGCAGTGAAGCGTCGGCCGGACCCCTCACAGATACGCAGTATTTT.

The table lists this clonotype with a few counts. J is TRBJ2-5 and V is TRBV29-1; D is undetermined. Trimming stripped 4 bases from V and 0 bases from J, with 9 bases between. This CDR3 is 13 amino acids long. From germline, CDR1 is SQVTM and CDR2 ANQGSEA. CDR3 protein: CSVGPTYQETQYF. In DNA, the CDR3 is TGCAGCGTTGGACCGACGTACCAAGAGACCCAGTACTTC.

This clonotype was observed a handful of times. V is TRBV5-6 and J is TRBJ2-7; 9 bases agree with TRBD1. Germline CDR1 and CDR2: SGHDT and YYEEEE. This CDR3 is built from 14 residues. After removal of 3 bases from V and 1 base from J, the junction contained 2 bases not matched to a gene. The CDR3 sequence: CASSWTGESYEQYF. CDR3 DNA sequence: TGTGCCAGCAGCTGGACAGGGGAATCCTACGAGCAGTACTTC.

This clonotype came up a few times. The CDR3: CASSWRGTSTDTQYF. The CDR3 DNA sequence: TGTGCCAGCAGCTGGCGCGGGACTAGCACAGATACGCAGTATTTT. The genes are TRBV11-3 and TRBJ2-3; D is perhaps TRBD2 (6 bases). Germline values: CDR1 SGHNT, CDR2 YENEEA. Trimming took 4 bases from V and 0 from J, leaving 11 bases between them. The CDR3 totals 15 residues.

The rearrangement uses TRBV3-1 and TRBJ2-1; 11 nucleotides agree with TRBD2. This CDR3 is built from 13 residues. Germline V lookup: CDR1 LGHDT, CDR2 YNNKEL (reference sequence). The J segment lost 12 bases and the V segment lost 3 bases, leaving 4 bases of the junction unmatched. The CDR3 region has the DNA TGTGCCAGCAGCCATCGACTAGCGGGGAGGCAGTTCTTC. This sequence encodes CASSHRLAGRQFF.

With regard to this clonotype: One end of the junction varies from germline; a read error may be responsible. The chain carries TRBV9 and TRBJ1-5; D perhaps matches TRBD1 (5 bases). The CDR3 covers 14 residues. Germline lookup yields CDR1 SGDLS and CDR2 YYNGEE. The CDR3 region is CASSVGQNNQPQHF. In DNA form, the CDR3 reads TGTGCCAGCAGCGTAGGACAGAACAATCAGCCTCAGCATTTT.

This chain's CDR3 is CASSSEIRGGGNEQFF. As DNA, the CDR3 is TGTGCCAGCAGCTCGGAGATAAGGGGAGGGGGCAATGAGCAGTTCTTC. V is TRBV7-2 and J is TRBJ2-1; TRBD2 might be the D (7 bases). The ends were cut back, 4 bases at V and 6 bases at J, with 19 bases in the middle. CDR3 length equals 16 residues. The germline gives CDR1 SGHTA, CDR2 FQGNSA.

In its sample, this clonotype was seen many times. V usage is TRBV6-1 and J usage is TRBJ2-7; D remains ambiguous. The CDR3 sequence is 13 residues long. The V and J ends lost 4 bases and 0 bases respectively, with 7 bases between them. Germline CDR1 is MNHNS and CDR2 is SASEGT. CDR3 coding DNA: TGTGCCAGCAGTGTAGAGGCCTCCTACGAGCAGTACTTC. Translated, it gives CASSVEASYEQYF.

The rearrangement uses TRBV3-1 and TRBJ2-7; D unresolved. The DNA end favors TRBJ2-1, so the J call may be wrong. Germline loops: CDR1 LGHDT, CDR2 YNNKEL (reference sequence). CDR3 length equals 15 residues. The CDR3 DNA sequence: TGTGCCAGCAGCCATAGTCCTCCAAGACACTACGAGCAGTTCTTC. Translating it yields CASSHSPPRHYEQFF.

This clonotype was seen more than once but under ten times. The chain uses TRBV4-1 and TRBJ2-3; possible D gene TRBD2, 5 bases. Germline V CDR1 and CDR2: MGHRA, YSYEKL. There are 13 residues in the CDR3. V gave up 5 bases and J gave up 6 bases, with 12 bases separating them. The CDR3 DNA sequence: TGCGCCAGCAGCACCCGGGGAGATGATACGCAGTATTTT. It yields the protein CASSTRGDDTQYF.